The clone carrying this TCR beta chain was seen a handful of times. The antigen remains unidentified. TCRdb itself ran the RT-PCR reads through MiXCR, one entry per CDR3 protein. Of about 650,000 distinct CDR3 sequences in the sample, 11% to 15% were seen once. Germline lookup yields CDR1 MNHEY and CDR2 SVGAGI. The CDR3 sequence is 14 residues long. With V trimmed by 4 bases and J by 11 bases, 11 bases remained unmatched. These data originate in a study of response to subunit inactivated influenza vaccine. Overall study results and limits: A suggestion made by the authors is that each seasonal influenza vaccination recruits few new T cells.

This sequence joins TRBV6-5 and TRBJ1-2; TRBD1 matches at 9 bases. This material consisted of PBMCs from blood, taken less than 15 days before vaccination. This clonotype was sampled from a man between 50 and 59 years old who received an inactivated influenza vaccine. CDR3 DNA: TGTGCCAGCAGTTCCACACCAGACAGGGGGGTTTACACCTTC. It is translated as CASSSTPDRGVYTF.